The clone carrying this T cell receptor beta chain was seen more than once but under ten times. This record belongs to a study of T cells in Graves' hyperthyroidism and ophthalmopathy. TCR beta CDR3 region amplification was performed from RNA transcripts. The study used the HTBI primer set for a first-round RT-PCR of the TCR CDR3. TCRdb re-called the multiplex PCR reads through MiXCR, storing one row per CDR3 protein. Of roughly 420,000 distinct CDR3 sequences detected, less than 20% appear once; the ten largest clones hold just under 8%. Exclusion of patients followed from uncontrolled infection, other autoimmune disease, pregnancy or lactation. Germline V CDR1 and CDR2: MNHEY, SVGAGI. Between the trimmed V and J ends, which lost 0 bases and 5 bases, there was a span of 11 bases. The CDR3 is 15 residues long.

The rearrangement links TRBV6-5 to TRBJ2-4; D possibly corresponds to TRBD2 (5 bases). This receptor was obtained from a woman younger than 30 with Graves' hyperthyroidism. Material for sequencing was blood. The CDR3 region is CASSYSWRSENIQYF. The CDR3, as DNA: TGTGCCAGCAGTTACTCATGGAGGTCCGAAAACATTCAGTACTTC.